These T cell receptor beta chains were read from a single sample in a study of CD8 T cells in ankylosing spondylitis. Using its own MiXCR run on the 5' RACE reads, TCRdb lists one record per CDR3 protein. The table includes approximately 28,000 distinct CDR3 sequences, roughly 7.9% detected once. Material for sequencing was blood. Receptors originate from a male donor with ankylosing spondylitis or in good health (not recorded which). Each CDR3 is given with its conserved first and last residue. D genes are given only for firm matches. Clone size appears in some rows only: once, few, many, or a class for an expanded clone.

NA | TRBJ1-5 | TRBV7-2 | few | CASSLRLGAEMSNQPQHF | TGTGCCAGCAGCTTAAGACTTGGGGCAGAGATGAGCAATCAGCCCCAGCATTTT
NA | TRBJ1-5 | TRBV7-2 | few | CASSLPGQPQHF | TGTGCCAGCAGCTTGCCCGGTCAGCCCCAGCATTTT
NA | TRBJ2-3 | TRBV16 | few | CASSHLGSTDTQYF | TGTGCCAGCAGCCATTTGGGGAGCACAGATACGCAGTATTTT
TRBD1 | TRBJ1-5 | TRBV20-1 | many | CSARVQGENQPQHF | TGCAGTGCTAGAGTACAGGGGGAAAATCAGCCCCAGCATTTT
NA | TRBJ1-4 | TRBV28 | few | CASSFPELNEKLFF | TGTGCCAGCAGTTTCCCCGAACTGAATGAAAAACTGTTTTTT
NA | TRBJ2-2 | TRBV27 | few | CASSLSRYGAGELFF | TGTGCCAGCAGTTTATCGCGGTATGGGGCCGGGGAGCTGTTTTTT
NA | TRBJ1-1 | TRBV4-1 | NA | CASSPRSQYPEAFF | TGCGCCAGCAGCCCTAGGTCGCAGTACCCTGAAGCTTTCTTT
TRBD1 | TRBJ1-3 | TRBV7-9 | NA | CASGGQWSGNTIYF | TGTGCCAGCGGGGGACAGTGGTCTGGAAACACCATATATTTT
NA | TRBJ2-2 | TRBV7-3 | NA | CASSQSNTGELFF | TGTGCCAGCAGCCAATCGAACACCGGGGAGCTGTTTTTT
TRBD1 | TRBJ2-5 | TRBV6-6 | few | CASSSRDRVGETQYF | TGTGCCAGCAGTTCCCGAGACAGGGTAGGCGAGACCCAGTACTTC
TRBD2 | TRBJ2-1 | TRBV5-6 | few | CASSISGGLYNEQFF | TGTGCCAGCAGCATAAGCGGGGGGCTATACAATGAGCAGTTCTTC
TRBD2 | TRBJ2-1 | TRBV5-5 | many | CASSVAGGFREQFF | TGTGCCAGCAGCGTGGCGGGAGGCTTCAGGGAGCAGTTCTTC
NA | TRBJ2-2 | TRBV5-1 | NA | CASSLVLAITGELFF | TGCGCCAGCAGCTTGGTTCTAGCGATAACCGGGGAGCTGTTTTTT
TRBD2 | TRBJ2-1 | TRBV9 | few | CASSFLAGAPYNEQFF | TGTGCCAGCAGCTTTCTAGCGGGAGCGCCTTACAATGAGCAGTTCTTC
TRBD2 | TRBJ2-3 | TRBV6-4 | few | CASSDRPSGGPGRLTDTQYF | TGTGCCAGCAGTGACCGCCCTAGCGGGGGCCCCGGGAGGTTAACAGATACGCAGTATTTT
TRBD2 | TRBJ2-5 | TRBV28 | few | CASSFPSLVISGRGQTQYF | TGTGCCAGCAGTTTCCCTAGCTTAGTGATTAGCGGGAGAGGGCAGACCCAGTACTTC
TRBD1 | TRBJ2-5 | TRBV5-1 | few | CASSLAQGAQETQYF | TGCGCCAGCAGCTTGGCACAGGGGGCCCAAGAGACCCAGTACTTC
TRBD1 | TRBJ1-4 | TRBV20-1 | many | CSARKQGAEKLFF | TGCAGTGCTAGGAAACAGGGGGCTGAAAAACTGTTTTTT
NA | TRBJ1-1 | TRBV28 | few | CASSWYTEAFF | TGTGCCAGCAGTTGGTACACTGAAGCTTTCTTT
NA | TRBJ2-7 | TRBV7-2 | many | CASSLRDLSSYEQYF | TGTGCCAGCAGCTTAAGGGATTTGAGCTCCTACGAGCAGTACTTC
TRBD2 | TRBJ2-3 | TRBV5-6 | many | CASSSSGTYTDTQYF | TGTGCCAGCAGCTCGAGCGGGACCTACACAGATACGCAGTATTTT
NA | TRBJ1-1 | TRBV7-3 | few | CASSQVDRITEAFF | TGTGCCAGCAGCCAAGTAGACAGAATCACTGAAGCTTTCTTT
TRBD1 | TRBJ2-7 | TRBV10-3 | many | CAITGTGSSYEQYF | TGTGCCATCACCGGGACAGGGAGCTCCTACGAGCAGTACTTC
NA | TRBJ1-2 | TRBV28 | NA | CASIPSGQFYGYTF | TGTGCCAGCATCCCTTCGGGGCAGTTCTATGGCTACACCTTC
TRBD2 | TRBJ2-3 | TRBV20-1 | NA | CSARGLAGADTQYF | TGCAGTGCTAGAGGACTAGCGGGGGCAGATACGCAGTATTTT
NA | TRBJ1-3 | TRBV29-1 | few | CSVEDFSGNTIYF | TGCAGCGTTGAAGATTTCTCTGGAAACACCATATATTTT
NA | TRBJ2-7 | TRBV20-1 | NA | CSAIRVPRGRQYF | TGCAGTGCTATCAGGGTTCCCCGAGGAAGGCAGTACTTC